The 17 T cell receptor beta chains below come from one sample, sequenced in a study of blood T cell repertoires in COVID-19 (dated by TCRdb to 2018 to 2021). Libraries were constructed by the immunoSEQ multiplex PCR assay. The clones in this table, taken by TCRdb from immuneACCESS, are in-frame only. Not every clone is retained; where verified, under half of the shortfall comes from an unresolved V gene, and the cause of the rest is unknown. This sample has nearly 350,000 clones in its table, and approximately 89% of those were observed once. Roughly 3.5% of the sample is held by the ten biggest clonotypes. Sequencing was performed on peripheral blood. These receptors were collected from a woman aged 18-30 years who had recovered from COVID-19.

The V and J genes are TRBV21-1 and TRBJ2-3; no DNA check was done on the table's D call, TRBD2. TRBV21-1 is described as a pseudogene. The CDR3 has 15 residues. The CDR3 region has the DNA TGTGCCAGCAGCAAAGCGAGAGAAGAAACAGATACGCAGTATTTT. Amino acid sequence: CASSKAREETDTQYF.

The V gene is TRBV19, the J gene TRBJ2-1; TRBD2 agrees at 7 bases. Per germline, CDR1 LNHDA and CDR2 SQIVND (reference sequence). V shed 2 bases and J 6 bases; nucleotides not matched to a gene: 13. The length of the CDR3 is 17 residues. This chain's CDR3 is CASSIFGLRDYFNEQFF. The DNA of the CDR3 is TGTGCCAGTAGTATATTCGGGCTCAGGGACTACTTCAATGAGCAGTTCTTC.

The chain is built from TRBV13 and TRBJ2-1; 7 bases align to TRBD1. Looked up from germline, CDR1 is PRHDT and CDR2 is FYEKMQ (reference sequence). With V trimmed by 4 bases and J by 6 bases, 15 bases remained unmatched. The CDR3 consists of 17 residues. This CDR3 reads CASSSLWTGPVPNEQFF. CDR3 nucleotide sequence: TGTGCCAGCAGCTCCCTTTGGACAGGACCCGTCCCCAATGAGCAGTTCTTC.

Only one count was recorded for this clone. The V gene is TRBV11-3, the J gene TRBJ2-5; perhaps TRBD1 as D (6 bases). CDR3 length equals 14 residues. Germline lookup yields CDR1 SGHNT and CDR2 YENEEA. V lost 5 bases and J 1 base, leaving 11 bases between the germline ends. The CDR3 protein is CASSRGQSQETQYF. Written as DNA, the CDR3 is TGTGCCAGCAGCCGTGGACAGTCCCAAGAGACCCAGTACTTC.

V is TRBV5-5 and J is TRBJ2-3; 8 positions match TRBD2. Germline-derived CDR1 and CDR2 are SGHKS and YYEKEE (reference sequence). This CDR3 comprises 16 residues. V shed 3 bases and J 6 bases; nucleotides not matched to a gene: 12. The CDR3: CASSYRTLAGVDTQYF. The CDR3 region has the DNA TGTGCCAGCAGCTACCGAACTCTAGCGGGTGTCGATACGCAGTATTTT.

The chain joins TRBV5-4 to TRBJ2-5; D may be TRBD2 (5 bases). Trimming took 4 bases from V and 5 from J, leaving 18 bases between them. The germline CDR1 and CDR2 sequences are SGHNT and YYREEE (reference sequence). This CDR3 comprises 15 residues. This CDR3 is CASSVAGAQKETQYF. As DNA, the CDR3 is TGTGCCAGCAGCGTGGCGGGTGCTCAGAAGGAGACCCAGTACTTC.

The CDR3 DNA reads as TGTGCCAGCAGCCAGTTATTCACAGGGGTAACCGGGGAGCTGTTTTTT. This encodes CASSQLFTGVTGELFF. The chain has TRBV3-1 (or the pseudogene TRBV3-2) and TRBJ2-2; the match to TRBD1 covers 7 bases. Trimming cost V 3 bases and J 5 bases; bases outside gene matches: 9. The CDR3 spans 16 residues. Per the germline V gene, CDR1 is LGHDT and CDR2 is YNNKEL (reference sequence).

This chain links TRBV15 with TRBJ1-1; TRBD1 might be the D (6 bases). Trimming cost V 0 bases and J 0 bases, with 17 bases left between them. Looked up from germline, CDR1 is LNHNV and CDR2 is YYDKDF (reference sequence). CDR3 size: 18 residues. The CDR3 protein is CATSRDSAVWDMNTEAFF. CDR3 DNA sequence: TGTGCCACCAGCAGAGATTCCGCAGTGTGGGACATGAACACTGAAGCTTTCTTT.

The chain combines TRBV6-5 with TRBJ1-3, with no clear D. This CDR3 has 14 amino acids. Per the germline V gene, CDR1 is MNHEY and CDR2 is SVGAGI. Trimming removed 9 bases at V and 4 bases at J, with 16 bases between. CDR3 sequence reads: CARKRDNSGNTIYF. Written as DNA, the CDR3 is TGTGCCAGGAAAAGAGACAACTCCGGAAACACCATATATTTT.

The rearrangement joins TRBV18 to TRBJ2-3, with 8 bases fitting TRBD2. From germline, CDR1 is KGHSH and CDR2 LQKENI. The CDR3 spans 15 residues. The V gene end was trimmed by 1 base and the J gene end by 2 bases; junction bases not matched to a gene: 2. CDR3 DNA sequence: TGTGCCAGCTCACCACTGACTAGCGCCACAGATACGCAGTATTTT. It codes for CASSPLTSATDTQYF.

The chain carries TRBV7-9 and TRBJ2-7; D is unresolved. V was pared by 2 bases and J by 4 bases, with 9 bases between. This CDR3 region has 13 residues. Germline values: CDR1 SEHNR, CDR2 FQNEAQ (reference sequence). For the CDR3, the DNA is TGTGCCAGCAGCTTATTCAGGTGTTACGAGCAGTACGTC. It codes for CASSLFRCYEQYV.

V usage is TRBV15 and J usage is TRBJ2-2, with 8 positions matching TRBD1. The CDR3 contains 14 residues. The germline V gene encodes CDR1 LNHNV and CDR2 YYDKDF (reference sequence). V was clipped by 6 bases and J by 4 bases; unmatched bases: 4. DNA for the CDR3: TGTGCCACCAGTTCAGGGGGCGGCACCGGGGAGCTGTTTTTT. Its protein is CATSSGGGTGELFF.

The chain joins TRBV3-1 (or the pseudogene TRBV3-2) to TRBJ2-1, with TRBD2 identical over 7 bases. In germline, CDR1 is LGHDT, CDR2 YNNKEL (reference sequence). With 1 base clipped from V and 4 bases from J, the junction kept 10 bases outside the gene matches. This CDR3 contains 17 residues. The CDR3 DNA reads TGTGCCAGCAGCCAAGCAAAACGGAGCGGGGCGTACAATGAGCAGTTCTTC. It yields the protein CASSQAKRSGAYNEQFF.

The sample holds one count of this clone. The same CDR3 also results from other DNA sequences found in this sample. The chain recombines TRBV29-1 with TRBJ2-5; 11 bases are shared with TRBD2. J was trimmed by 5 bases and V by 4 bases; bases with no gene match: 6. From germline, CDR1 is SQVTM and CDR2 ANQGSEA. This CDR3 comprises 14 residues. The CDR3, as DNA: TGCAGCGTTGTTCTAGCGGGAGGTGGGGAGACCCAGTACTTC. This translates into CSVVLAGGGETQYF.

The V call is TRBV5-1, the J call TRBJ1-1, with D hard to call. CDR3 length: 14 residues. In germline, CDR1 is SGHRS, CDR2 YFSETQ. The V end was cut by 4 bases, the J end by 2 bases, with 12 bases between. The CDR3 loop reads CASSPTRGNTEAFF. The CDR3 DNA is TGCGCCAGCAGCCCTACCCGGGGAAACACTGAAGCTTTCTTT.

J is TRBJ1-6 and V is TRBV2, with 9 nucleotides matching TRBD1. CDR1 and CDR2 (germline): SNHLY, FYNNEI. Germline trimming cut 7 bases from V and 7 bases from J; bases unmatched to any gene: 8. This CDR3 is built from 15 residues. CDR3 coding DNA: TGTGCCAGCATAATCGGACAGGGGCAAAATTCACCCCTCCACTTT. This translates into CASIIGQGQNSPLHF.

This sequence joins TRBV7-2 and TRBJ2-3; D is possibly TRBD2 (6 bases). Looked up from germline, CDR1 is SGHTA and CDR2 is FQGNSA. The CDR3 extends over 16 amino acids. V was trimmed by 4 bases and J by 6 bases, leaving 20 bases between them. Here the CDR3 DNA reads TGTGCCAGCAGCTGGAGGGCGGGCGAGTCCGTGGATACGCAGTATTTT. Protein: CASSWRAGESVDTQYF.